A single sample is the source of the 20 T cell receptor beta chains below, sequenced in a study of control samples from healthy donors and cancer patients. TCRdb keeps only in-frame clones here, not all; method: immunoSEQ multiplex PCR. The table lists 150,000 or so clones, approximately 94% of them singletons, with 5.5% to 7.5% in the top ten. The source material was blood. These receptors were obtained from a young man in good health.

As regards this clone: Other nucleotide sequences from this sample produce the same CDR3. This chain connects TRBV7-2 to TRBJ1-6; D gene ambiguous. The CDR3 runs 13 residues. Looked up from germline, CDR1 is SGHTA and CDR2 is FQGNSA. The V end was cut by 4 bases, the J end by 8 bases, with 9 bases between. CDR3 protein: CASSSAGDSPLHF. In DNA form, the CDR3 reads TGTGCCAGCAGCTCCGCCGGGGATTCACCCCTCCACTTT.

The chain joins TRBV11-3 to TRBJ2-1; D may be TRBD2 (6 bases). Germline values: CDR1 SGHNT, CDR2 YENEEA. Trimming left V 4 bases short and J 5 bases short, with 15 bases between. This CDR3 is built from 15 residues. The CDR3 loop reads CASSSYSGVDNEQFF. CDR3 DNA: TGTGCCAGCAGCTCCTATAGCGGTGTCGACAATGAGCAGTTCTTC.

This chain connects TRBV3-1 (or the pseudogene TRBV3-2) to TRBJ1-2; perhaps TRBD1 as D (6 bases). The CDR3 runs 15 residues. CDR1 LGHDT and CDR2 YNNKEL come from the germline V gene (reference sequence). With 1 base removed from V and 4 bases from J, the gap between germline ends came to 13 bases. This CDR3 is CASSQVTGAFYGYTF. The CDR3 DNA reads TGTGCCAGCAGCCAAGTGACAGGAGCATTCTATGGCTACACCTTC.

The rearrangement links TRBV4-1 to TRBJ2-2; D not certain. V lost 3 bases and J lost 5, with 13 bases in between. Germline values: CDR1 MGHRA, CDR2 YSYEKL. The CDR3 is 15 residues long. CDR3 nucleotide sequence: TGCGCCAGCAGCCACGAAGAGAGGCGAACCGGGGAGCTGTTTTTT. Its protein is CASSHEERRTGELFF.

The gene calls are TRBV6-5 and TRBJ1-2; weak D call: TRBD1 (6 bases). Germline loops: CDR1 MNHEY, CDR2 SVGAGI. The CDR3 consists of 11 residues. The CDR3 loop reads CGYRALYGYTF. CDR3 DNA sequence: TGTGGATACAGGGCCCTTTATGGCTACACCTTC.

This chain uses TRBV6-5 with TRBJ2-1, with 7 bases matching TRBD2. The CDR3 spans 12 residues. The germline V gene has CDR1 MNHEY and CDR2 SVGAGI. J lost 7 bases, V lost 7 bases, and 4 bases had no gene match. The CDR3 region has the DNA TGTGCCAGCAAAACTAGCGATAATGAGCAGTTCTTC. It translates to CASKTSDNEQFF.

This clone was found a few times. The CDR3 nucleotides are TGCAGTGCTAGGAAGGGGGGTGGCTACACCTTC. As protein: CSARKGGGYTF. The chain carries TRBV20-1 and TRBJ1-2, with D possibly being TRBD1 (6 bases). Trimming shortened V by 3 bases and J by 7 bases, and 9 bases separated the two germline ends. Germline assignment: CDR1 DFQATT and CDR2 SNEGSKA (reference sequence). The CDR3 is 11 residues long.

CDR3 nucleotide sequence: TGTGCCAGCAGTCAACTGAAGACAGGGGACACCGGGGAGCTGTTTTTT. Protein product: CASSQLKTGDTGELFF. V is TRBV28 and J is TRBJ2-2; 8 bases fit TRBD1. Germline V gene lookup returns CDR1 MDHEN and CDR2 SYDVKM. The length of the CDR3 is 16 residues. The junction had 8 bases not matched to a gene; V was cut back by 5 bases and J by 3 bases.

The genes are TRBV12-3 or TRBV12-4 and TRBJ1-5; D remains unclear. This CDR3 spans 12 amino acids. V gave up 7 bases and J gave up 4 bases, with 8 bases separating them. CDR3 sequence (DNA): TGTGCCAGCACTGACGGTAATCAGCCCCAGCATTTT. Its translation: CASTDGNQPQHF.

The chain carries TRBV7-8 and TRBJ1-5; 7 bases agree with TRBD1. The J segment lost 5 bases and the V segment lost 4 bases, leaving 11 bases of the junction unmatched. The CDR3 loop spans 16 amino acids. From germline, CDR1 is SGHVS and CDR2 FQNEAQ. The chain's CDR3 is CASSSYTDRVDQPQHF. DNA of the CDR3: TGTGCCAGCAGCTCTTACACAGACAGGGTAGATCAGCCCCAGCATTTT.

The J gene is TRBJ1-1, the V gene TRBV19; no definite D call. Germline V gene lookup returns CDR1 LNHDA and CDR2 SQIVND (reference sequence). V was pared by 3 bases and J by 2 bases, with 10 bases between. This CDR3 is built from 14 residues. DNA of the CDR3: TGTGCCAGTAGTATGGGATTAAGAAACACTGAAGCTTTCTTT. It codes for CASSMGLRNTEAFF.

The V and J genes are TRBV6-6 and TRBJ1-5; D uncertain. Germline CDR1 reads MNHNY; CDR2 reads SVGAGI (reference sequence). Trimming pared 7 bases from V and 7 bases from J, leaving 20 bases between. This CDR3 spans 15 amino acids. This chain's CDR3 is CASKVGDRVQQPQHF. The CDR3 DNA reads TGTGCCAGCAAGGTTGGGGATAGGGTACAGCAGCCCCAGCATTTT.

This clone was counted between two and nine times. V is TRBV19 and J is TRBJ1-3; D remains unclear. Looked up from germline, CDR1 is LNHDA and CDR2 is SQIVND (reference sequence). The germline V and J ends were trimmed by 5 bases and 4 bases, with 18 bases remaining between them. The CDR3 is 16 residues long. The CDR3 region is CASSPSGWGVGNTIYF. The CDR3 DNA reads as TGTGCCAGTAGTCCCTCCGGATGGGGAGTAGGAAACACCATATATTTT.

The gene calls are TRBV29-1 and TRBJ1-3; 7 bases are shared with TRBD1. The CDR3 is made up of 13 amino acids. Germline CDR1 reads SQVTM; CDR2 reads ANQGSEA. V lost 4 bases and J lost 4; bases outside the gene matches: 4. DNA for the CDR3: TGCAGCGTTGGCAGGGGGACAGGAAACACCATATATTTT. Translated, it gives CSVGRGTGNTIYF.

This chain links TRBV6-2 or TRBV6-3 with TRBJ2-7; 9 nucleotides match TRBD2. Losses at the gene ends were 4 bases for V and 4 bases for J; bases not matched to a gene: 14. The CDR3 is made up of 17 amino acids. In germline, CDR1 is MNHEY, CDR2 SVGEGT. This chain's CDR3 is CASSSLNHSGSPYEQYF. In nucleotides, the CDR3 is TGTGCCAGCAGTTCCCTAAATCATAGCGGGAGCCCGTACGAGCAGTACTTC.

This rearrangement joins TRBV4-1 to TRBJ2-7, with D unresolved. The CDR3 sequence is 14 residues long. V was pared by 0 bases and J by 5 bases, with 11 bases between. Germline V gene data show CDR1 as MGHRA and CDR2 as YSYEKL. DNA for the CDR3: TGCGCCAGCAGCCAAGATTCCCCTGGCGACGAGCAGTACTTC. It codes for CASSQDSPGDEQYF.

The CDR3 DNA reads as TGCGCCAGCAGCCAAGTAACAGGAAGCGATAGCAATCAGCCCCAGCATTTT. It is translated as CASSQVTGSDSNQPQHF. The J gene is TRBJ1-5, the V gene TRBV4-1, with a weak D call TRBD1 (5 bases). The CDR3 runs 17 residues. V was pared by 1 base and J by 0 bases, with 13 bases between. Germline assignment: CDR1 MGHRA and CDR2 YSYEKL.

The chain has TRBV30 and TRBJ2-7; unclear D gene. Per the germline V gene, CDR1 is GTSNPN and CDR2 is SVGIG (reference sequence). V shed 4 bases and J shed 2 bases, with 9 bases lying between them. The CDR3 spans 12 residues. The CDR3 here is CAWTAGTYEQYF. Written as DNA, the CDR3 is TGTGCCTGGACTGCAGGTACCTACGAGCAGTACTTC.

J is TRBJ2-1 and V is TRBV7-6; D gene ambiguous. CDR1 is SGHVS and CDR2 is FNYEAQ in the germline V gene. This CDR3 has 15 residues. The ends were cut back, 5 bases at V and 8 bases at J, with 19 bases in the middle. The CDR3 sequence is CASSPPGSEPYEQFF. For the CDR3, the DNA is TGTGCCAGCAGCCCCCCGGGCTCCGAGCCATATGAGCAGTTCTTC.

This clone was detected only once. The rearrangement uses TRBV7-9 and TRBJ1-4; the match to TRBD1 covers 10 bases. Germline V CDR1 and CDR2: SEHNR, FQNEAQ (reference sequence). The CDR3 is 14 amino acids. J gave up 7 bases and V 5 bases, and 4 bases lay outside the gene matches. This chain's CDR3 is CASSIRDRGEKLFF. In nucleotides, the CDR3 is TGTGCCAGCAGCATCCGGGACAGGGGTGAAAAACTGTTTTTT.